This TCR beta chain was observed in a study of regulatory T cells in long-lasting Graves disease (dated by TCRdb to the early 2020s). Background on the whole study: Antithyroid drugs had been taken for less than 3 months by newly diagnosed Graves' disease patients. Persistent Graves' disease patients were compared with newly diagnosed Graves' disease patients by peripheral blood TCR sequencing and RNA sequencing. The study took place in China and was registered as a clinical trial. A total of roughly 35 samples underwent TCR sequencing: about 13 from persistent and roughly 20 from newly diagnosed Graves' disease patients.

What the work shows at the level of the full study, not this receptor alone: Lower TCR Shannon entropy and fewer highly expanded clones were observed in persistent Graves' disease patients than in newly diagnosed patients, which suggested clonal expansion. Persistent disease showed preferential use of TRBV28, TRBJ1-2 and TRBJ2-5, whereas newly diagnosed disease favored TRBV20-1 and TRBJ2-1. The authors acknowledged the small sample size as a limitation that may reduce accuracy. Patients with persistent disease shared more public clonotypes (approximately 2,500) than newly diagnosed patients did (approximately 990). Sequencing and analysis were limited to the TCR beta chain. Peripheral blood alone was examined, since thyroid tissue, which constituted the primary lesion, could not be accessed.

As for this clonotype: It has no known antigen specificity. The input lacks base qualities; no much larger clone sits a single base away.

The intended sense of this specimen's time point label: newly diagnosed GD, antithyroid drugs for less than 3 months. RNA was extracted from PBMCs in TRIzol for both TCR sequencing and RNA sequencing. Graves' disease was diagnosed according to American Thyroid Association guidelines. Recruitment of patients was carried out at an endocrinology department in Xi'an, China. From each patient, roughly 9 milliliters of peripheral blood was collected into an EDTA anticoagulant tube. Ficoll Paque Plus density gradient separation was used to isolate PBMCs, and no additional T cell sorting was done. An Agilent 2100 Bioanalyzer and agarose gel were used to check RNA quality, while a NanoDrop 2000 measured RNA concentration. Library creation used multiplex PCR. The reads were generated on an Illumina HiSeq 4000. TCR beta libraries were built with iRepertoire HTBI primers and Arm-PCR amplification of CDR3 regions. PCR products were gel purified before sequencing. Under the source paper's analysis protocol: Gene usage analysis of CDR3 amino acid clonotypes relied on the approximately 62 TRBV and about 15 TRBJ segments identified across samples. COPE and FqMerger were used to merge filtered high-quality paired reads into contigs. BLAST was used to align contigs to IMGT TRBV, TRBD and TRBJ reference genes, with CDR3 defined following IMGT. Clonotypes above 0.1% frequency were classified as highly expanded clones. Shannon entropy served as the measure of repertoire diversity, while the Gini coefficient captured V-J evenness. A clonotype found in more than one individual was treated as public. The raw public data were reprocessed by TCRdb itself: fastp quality trimming at Q25, MiXCR clonotype calling, in-frame beta chains only. Every entry covers one CDR3 protein and lists the most common genes and DNA from its rows. Clone size and V and J calls follow TCRdb, not the original study. This sample lists approximately 390,000 distinct CDR3 sequences; around 15% were detected once. The leading ten clones occupy 20% to 25% of the sample.

From cysteine to phenylalanine, the CDR3 is 14 amino acids long. Kept here is only the CDR3 DNA, which spans 42 bases and is read in frame from base 1. The germline V gene encodes CDR1 DFQATT and CDR2 SNEGSKA (reference sequence). V is shortened by 6 bases, J by 0 bases, and the region joining them spans 13 bases. The sample was also linked to a second study, of T cells in Graves' hyperthyroidism and ophthalmopathy. The second investigation adds: Graves' hyperthyroidism was defined as stable when no progression to ophthalmopathy occurred over 18 months of follow-up. Hyperthyroidism patients were newly diagnosed, with disease duration under 2 months, and aged 18 to 65 years. Patients with uncontrolled infections, other autoimmune diseases, pregnancy or lactation were excluded. Diagnoses relied on clinical symptoms, serum thyroxine and TRAb, thyroid ultrasound and orbital computed tomography. The TCR CDR3 was subjected to a first round of RT-PCR using the HTBI primer set and the Qiagen OneStep RT-PCR kit. Most expanded thyroid clonotypes (frequency above 0.001) were also detected in blood, a finding suggesting that blood repertoires may reflect thyroid immune responses. A model built on a 13 V-J signature distinguished ophthalmopathy from stable hyperthyroidism, reaching around 87% sensitivity and around 81% specificity in cross-validation and 80%/75% in testing. During validation, the model predicted progression to ophthalmopathy a median of approximately 7 months ahead of onset, with around 71% sensitivity and almost 75% specificity. To identify distinguishing TCR V-J signatures, a discovery cohort of around 100 patients was used, comprising 40 to 45 with Graves' ophthalmopathy and 55 to 65 with stable Graves' hyperthyroidism. Whether ophthalmopathy could be predicted prospectively was tested in an independent validation cohort made up of fewer than 20 hyperthyroidism patients plus 17 patients who later progressed to ophthalmopathy. For training and testing, the 100 or so patients in the discovery cohort were randomly divided in a 7:3 ratio. Thyroid tissue and blood T-cell repertoires from about six Graves' hyperthyroidism patients were also compared in the study. After blood sampling, hyperthyroidism patients were treated with methimazole at a starting dose of 30 mg daily, and ophthalmopathy patients were treated with high-dose intravenous methylprednisolone. Libraries were constructed in a second round of multiplex PCR, after which size selection and purification were carried out. Libraries were sequenced paired-end with 100 bp reads on an Illumina HiSeq2000. Raw data were processed with SOAPnuke, discarding reads with adapters, uncalled bases, mean Phred below 15, or no exact constant-primer or identifier match. High-quality paired reads were merged with COPE v1.2.5, and unique nucleotide sequences were defined as clonotypes. Clonotypes were aligned to IMGT TRBV, TRBD and TRBJ reference segments using MiTCR v1.1. The analysis included only V-J combinations with a frequency above 0.0001, which together covered roughly 99% of the repertoires. A TCS score was defined as the ratio of F50 (clonal expansion) to E x V (chaos), with BLOSUM62-based TCRdist applied between CDR3 peptides within each V-J. Welch's t-statistics and random forest reduced 514 V-J features to 10 to 15, which were used in a naive Bayes classifier (R e1071). Sample size was not statistically predetermined, and investigators were not blinded to group allocation. The paper describes TCR Vbeta CDR3 sequencing of about 140 peripheral blood samples, made up of roughly 45 ophthalmopathy patients, approximately 73 hyperthyroidism patients and some 17 progressor patients.

The source was peripheral blood mononuclear cells (PBMCs), collected at new diagnosis, from a patient treated with antithyroid drugs. Rearrangement joined TRBV20-1 to TRBJ2-3; the D gene is possibly TRBD2, with 6 bases matching. The TCR was taken from a woman between 18 and 29 years old with Graves disease. Donor details come from another sample of the same person, matched by shared clones. The sequenced DNA is TGCAGTGCAGGAGCGGGCAGAAGCACAGATACGCAGTATTTT. Its translation reads: CSAGAGRSTDTQYF.